The 25 T cell receptor beta chains below come from one sample, sequenced in a study of OX40 agonist ivuxolimab in advanced cancers. Clones were read by immunoSEQ multiplex PCR, and TCRdb kept only the in-frame ones, dropping some. The sample comprises some 86,000 clones, about 95% of which are singletons, and about 10% rests with the top ten. The sample here was CD4+ or CD8+ T cells sorted from blood, taken in a trial of the OX40 agonist ivuxolimab. The source is an adult with an advanced solid tumor such as melanoma, head and neck, liver or kidney cancer.

The genes are TRBV11-3 and TRBJ2-1; 7 bases are a match to TRBD2. J lost 7 bases, V lost 0 bases, and 3 bases had no gene match. Germline CDR1 reads SGHNT; CDR2 reads YENEEA. The CDR3 loop spans 14 amino acids. The DNA of the CDR3 is TGTGCCAGCAGCTTAGACGGGGGGACGAATGAGCAGTTCTTC. This sequence encodes CASSLDGGTNEQFF.

This rearrangement joins TRBV19 to TRBJ1-2; tentative D call: TRBD1 (6 bases). Germline V gene data show CDR1 as LNHDA and CDR2 as SQIVND (reference sequence). The length of the CDR3 is 14 residues. Trimming stripped 3 bases from V and 8 bases from J, with 16 bases between. The CDR3 sequence: CASSILDSGHGYTF. DNA for the CDR3: TGTGCCAGTAGTATCCTGGATTCGGGACACGGCTACACCTTC.

The chain uses TRBV30 and TRBJ1-1, with D possibly being TRBD1 (5 bases). The CDR3 is 13 amino acids. Germline-derived CDR1 and CDR2 are GTSNPN and SVGIG (reference sequence). The ends were cut back, 0 bases at V and 3 bases at J, with 8 bases in the middle. CDR3 nucleotides: TGTGCCTGGAGTGTACAGGACCACACTGAAGCTTTCTTT. It encodes CAWSVQDHTEAFF.

This clone was seen a single time. This chain links TRBV9 with TRBJ1-5; a possible D gene is TRBD1 (5 bases). The germline CDR1 and CDR2 sequences are SGDLS and YYNGEE. With 0 bases removed from V and 2 bases from J, the gap between germline ends came to 9 bases. This CDR3 spans 15 amino acids. The CDR3 sequence: CASSVGQGGNQPQHF. In DNA form, the CDR3 reads TGTGCCAGCAGCGTAGGGCAGGGAGGCAATCAGCCCCAGCATTTT.

The rearrangement uses TRBV10-3 and TRBJ2-5, with 9 bases aligning to TRBD1. CDR1 is ENHRY and CDR2 is SYGVKD in the germline V gene. The CDR3 sequence is 13 residues long. Losses at the gene ends were 6 bases for V and 5 bases for J; bases not matched to a gene: 4. Here the CDR3 reads CAIRGQGEETQYF. The CDR3 DNA follows: TGTGCCATCAGGGGACAGGGAGAGGAGACCCAGTACTTC.

In this sample, this clone turned up once. The chain employs TRBV9 and TRBJ2-3; TRBD2 might be the D (5 bases). Germline V gene sequence: CDR1 SGDLS, CDR2 YYNGEE. The V end lost 0 bases, the J end lost 8 bases, and 16 bases lay between the germline ends. The CDR3 covers 15 residues. As DNA, the CDR3 is TGTGCCAGCAGCGTAGAAGGGCTAGCTCCCGGTACGCAGTATTTT. Protein: CASSVEGLAPGTQYF.

The genes are TRBV4-1 and TRBJ2-5; TRBD2 might be the D (6 bases). V gave up 4 bases and J gave up 5 bases, with 14 bases separating them. This CDR3 region has 14 residues. Germline V gives CDR1 MGHRA, CDR2 YSYEKL. CDR3 amino acids: CASSLPEGVETQYF. CDR3 sequence (DNA): TGCGCCAGCAGCCTCCCGGAGGGAGTGGAGACCCAGTACTTC.

The chain couples TRBV27 to TRBJ1-6; no reliable D call. Trimming cost V 0 bases and J 6 bases, with 9 bases left between them. Germline values: CDR1 MNHEY, CDR2 SMNVEV (reference sequence). The CDR3 has 15 amino acids. CDR3 nucleotide sequence: TGTGCCAGCAGTTTATCGGCCGGAACTAATTCACCCCTCCACTTT. It translates to CASSLSAGTNSPLHF.

This chain joins TRBV7-9 and TRBJ1-1, with D tentatively TRBD1 (5 bases). V shed 5 bases and J shed 3 bases, with 10 bases lying between them. The CDR3 is 13 amino acids. The V gene's germline CDR1 is SEHNR and CDR2 FQNEAQ (reference sequence). The CDR3 nucleotides read TGTGCCAGCAGCGCCGGGACGCACACTGAAGCTTTCTTT. It translates to CASSAGTHTEAFF.

The chain combines TRBV7-9 with TRBJ2-7, with 11 bases fitting TRBD2. Looked up from germline, CDR1 is SEHNR and CDR2 is FQNEAQ (reference sequence). CDR3 length: 14 amino acids. V shed 5 bases, J shed 2 bases, and the junction held 2 bases outside the gene matches. CDR3 in amino acids: CASSTSGSPYEQYF. As DNA, the CDR3 is TGTGCCAGCAGCACTAGCGGGAGCCCCTACGAGCAGTACTTC.

This rearrangement joins TRBV4-3 to TRBJ2-3; D remains ambiguous. CDR1 is LGHNA and CDR2 is YSLEER in the germline V gene. The length of the CDR3 is 17 residues. The V and J ends lost 0 bases and 2 bases respectively, with 15 bases between them. Written as DNA, the CDR3 is TGCGCCAGCAGCCAAGAGAGGCTTCTGGCCCTCACAGATACGCAGTATTTT. It codes for CASSQERLLALTDTQYF.

Comments on this clone: A much larger clone lies one base from this, so it may be a read error. The rearrangement uses TRBV27 and TRBJ2-3; 10 bases map to TRBD2. Germline CDR1 is MNHEY and CDR2 is SMNVEV (reference sequence). There are 15 residues in the CDR3. V was pared by 6 bases and J by 2 bases, with 5 bases of the junction left unmatched. The CDR3 loop is CASSTGTSDTDTQYF. In nucleotides, the CDR3 is TGTGCCAGCAGCACCGGGACTAGCGACACAGATACGCAGTATTTT.

The J gene is TRBJ2-2, the V gene TRBV9; no firm D call. This CDR3 contains 17 residues. The germline V gene encodes CDR1 SGDLS and CDR2 YYNGEE. V lost 1 base to trimming and J lost 2 bases, with 15 bases between them. The CDR3 nucleotides read TGTGCCAGCAGCGTACTAAGTCTATCTGCTAACACCGGGGAGCTGTTTTTT. Amino acid sequence: CASSVLSLSANTGELFF.

V usage is TRBV21-1 and J usage is TRBJ2-1; TRBD2 is taken as the D call from the table, unchecked against the DNA. TRBV21-1 is tagged as a pseudogene. This CDR3 contains 13 residues. CDR3 residues: CASSKVRGGEQFF. The DNA for the CDR3 is TGTGCCAGCAGCAAAGTCCGGGGGGGTGAGCAGTTCTTC.

The chain combines TRBV12-5 with TRBJ2-7; D is unresolved. The V end was cut by 4 bases, the J end by 2 bases, with 9 bases between. The CDR3 length is 13 residues. The germline CDR1 and CDR2 sequences are LGHNT and FRNRAP. The CDR3 sequence: CASGSSETYEQYF. DNA for the CDR3: TGTGCTAGTGGTTCCAGTGAGACCTACGAGCAGTACTTC.

This clone has a single count. The chain couples TRBV2 to TRBJ2-2; no definite D call. V shed 0 bases and J shed 4 bases, with 12 bases lying between them. Germline V lookup: CDR1 SNHLY, CDR2 FYNNEI. This CDR3 comprises 16 residues. The chain's CDR3 is CASSEAGDKFTGELFF. Here the CDR3 DNA reads TGTGCCAGCAGTGAAGCAGGCGACAAATTCACCGGGGAGCTGTTTTTT.

This chain joins TRBV5-6 and TRBJ2-5; D is perhaps TRBD1 (7 bases). Trimming pared 0 bases from V and 3 bases from J, leaving 12 bases between. The CDR3 loop spans 15 amino acids. Germline CDR1 reads SGHDT; CDR2 reads YYEEEE. The CDR3 sequence is CASSLVSGGKETQYF. For the CDR3, the DNA is TGTGCCAGCAGCTTGGTGTCAGGGGGGAAAGAGACCCAGTACTTC. Drawing the rest from reference TRBV5-6 and TRBJ2-5, the complete variable domain is DAGVTQSPTHLIKTRGQQVTLRCSPKSGHDTVSWYQQALGQGPQFIFQYYEEEERQRGNFPDRFSGHQFPNYSSELNVNALLLGDSALYLCASSLVSGGKETQYFGPGTRLLVL.

In its sample, this clone was seen a few times. The same CDR3 arises from other DNA sequences in this sample as well. The J gene is TRBJ2-7, the V gene TRBV5-6; D is undetermined. This CDR3 is 11 amino acids long. The germline V gene encodes CDR1 SGHDT and CDR2 YYEEEE. V shed 0 bases and J shed 4 bases, with 2 bases lying between them. For the CDR3, the DNA is TGTGCCAGCAGCTTGGGTTACGAGCAGTACTTC. Translated: CASSLGYEQYF.

By its share, this clone is medium-sized. This chain uses TRBV6-1 with TRBJ1-6; the D is unclear. This CDR3 has 15 amino acids. Germline loops: CDR1 MNHNS, CDR2 SASEGT. V dropped 3 bases and J dropped 6 bases, with 12 bases sitting between them. The CDR3 sequence: CASSDFGGSNSPLHF. CDR3 bases: TGTGCCAGCAGTGATTTTGGAGGGAGTAATTCACCCCTCCACTTT.

The chain recombines TRBV11-2 with TRBJ2-3; D remains unclear. The germline CDR1 and CDR2 sequences are SGHAT and FQNNGV. Trimming removed 1 base from V and 0 bases from J, with 2 bases in between. The CDR3 contains 13 residues. CDR3 nucleotide sequence: TGTGCCAGCAGCTTAGTCAGCACAGATACGCAGTATTTT. It translates to CASSLVSTDTQYF.

This clone was picked up one time. The V call is TRBV6-4, the J call TRBJ2-1, with TRBD2 as a possible D gene (6 bases). The ends were cut back, 1 base at V and 0 bases at J, with 10 bases in the middle. CDR1 MRHNA and CDR2 SNTAGT come from the germline V gene. CDR3 length equals 16 residues. The CDR3 bases are TGTGCCAGCAGTGACTTCGGGACTTACTCCTACAATGAGCAGTTCTTC. It codes for CASSDFGTYSYNEQFF.

The V and J genes are TRBV15 and TRBJ2-2; D is possibly TRBD1 (6 bases). Looked up from germline, CDR1 is LNHNV and CDR2 is YYDKDF (reference sequence). V dropped 5 bases and J dropped 4 bases, with 14 bases sitting between them. CDR3 length: 15 amino acids. The CDR3 DNA reads TGTGCCACCAGCGGCCGGGACACACCCACCGGGGAGCTGTTTTTT. The encoded protein is CATSGRDTPTGELFF. Based on the CDR3 plus reference TRBV15 and TRBJ2-2, the full variable domain is DAMVIQNPRYQVTQFGKPVTLSCSQTLNHNVMYWYQQKSSQAPKLLFHYYDKDFNNEADTPDNFQSRRPNTSFCFLDIRSPGLGDTAMYLCATSGRDTPTGELFFGEGSRLTVL.

The V call is TRBV5-8, the J call TRBJ1-1, with 8 nucleotides matching TRBD1. Germline lookup yields CDR1 SGHTS and CDR2 YDEGEE. This CDR3 comprises 14 residues. V was clipped by 1 base and J by 5 bases; unmatched bases: 4. Here the CDR3 reads CASSLQGAYTEAFF. CDR3 DNA: TGTGCCAGCAGCTTGCAGGGGGCGTATACTGAAGCTTTCTTT.

The chain uses TRBV19 and TRBJ2-1, with 15 nucleotides matching TRBD2. The CDR3 has 17 residues. Trimming removed 5 bases from V and 8 bases from J; junction bases left unmatched: 10. Germline V gene data show CDR1 as LNHDA and CDR2 as SQIVND (reference sequence). The CDR3 sequence is CASSLGLAGGPWDEQFF. In DNA, the CDR3 is TGTGCCAGTAGTCTAGGACTAGCGGGAGGGCCTTGGGATGAGCAGTTCTTC.

The chain couples TRBV28 to TRBJ2-7; D is perhaps TRBD2 (7 bases). V lost 8 bases, J lost 5 bases, and 16 bases lay in between. The CDR3 runs to 13 residues. The germline gives CDR1 MDHEN, CDR2 SYDVKM. For the CDR3, the DNA is TGTGCCAGCCGGGGGGCCGGGGATCACGAGCAGTACTTC. Translation gives CASRGAGDHEQYF.